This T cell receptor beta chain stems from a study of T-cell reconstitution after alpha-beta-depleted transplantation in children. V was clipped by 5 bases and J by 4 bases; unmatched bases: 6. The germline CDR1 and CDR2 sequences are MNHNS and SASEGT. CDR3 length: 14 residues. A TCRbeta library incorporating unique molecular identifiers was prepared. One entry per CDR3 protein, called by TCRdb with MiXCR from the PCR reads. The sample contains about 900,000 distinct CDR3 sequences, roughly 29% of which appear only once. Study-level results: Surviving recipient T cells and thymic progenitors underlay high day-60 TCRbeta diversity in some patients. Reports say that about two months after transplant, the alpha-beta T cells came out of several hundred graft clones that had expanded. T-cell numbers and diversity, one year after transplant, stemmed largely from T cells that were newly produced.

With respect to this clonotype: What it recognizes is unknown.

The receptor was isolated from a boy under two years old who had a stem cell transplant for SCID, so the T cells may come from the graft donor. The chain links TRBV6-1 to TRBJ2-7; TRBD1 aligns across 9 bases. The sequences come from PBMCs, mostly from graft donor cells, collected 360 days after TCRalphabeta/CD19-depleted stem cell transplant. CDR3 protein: CASSKQGAGYEQYF. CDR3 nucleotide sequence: TGTGCCAGCAGTAAACAGGGGGCTGGGTACGAGCAGTACTTC.